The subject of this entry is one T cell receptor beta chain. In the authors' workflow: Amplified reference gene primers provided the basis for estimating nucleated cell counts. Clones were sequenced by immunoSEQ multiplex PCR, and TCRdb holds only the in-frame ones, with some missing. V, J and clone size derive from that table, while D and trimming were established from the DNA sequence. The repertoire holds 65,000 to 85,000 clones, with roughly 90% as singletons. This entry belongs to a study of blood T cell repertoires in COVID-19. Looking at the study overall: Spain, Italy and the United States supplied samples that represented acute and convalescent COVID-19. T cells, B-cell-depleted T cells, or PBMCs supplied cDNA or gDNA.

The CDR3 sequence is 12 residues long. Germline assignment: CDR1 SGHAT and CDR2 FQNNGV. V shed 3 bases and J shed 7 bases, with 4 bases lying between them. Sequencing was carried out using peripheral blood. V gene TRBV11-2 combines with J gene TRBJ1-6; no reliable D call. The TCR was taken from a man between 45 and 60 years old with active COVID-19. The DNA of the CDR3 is TGTGCCAGCAGCTTCAGGAATTCACCCCTCCACTTT. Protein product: CASSFRNSPLHF.